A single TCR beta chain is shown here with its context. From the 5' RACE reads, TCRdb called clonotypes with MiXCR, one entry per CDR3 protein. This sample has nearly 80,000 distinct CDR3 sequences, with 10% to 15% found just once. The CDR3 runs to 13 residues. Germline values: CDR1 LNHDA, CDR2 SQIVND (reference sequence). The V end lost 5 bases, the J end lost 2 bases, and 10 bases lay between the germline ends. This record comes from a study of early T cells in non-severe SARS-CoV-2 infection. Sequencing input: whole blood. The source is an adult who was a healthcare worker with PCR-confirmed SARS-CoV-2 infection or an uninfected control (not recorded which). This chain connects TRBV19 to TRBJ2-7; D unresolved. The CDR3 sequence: CASSPGSAYEQYF. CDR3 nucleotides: TGTGCCAGTAGTCCCGGCAGCGCCTACGAGCAGTACTTC.